Detailed here is one T cell receptor beta chain. Its antigen is still unknown. One base away there is no much larger clone; base qualities are not given. These data belong to a study of T cell responses to AZD1222 COVID-19 vaccine (dated by TCRdb to the early 2020s). Regarding the complete study: AZD1222 recipients with second doses at about 4 weeks or about 12 weeks were pooled, because spike-specific TCR depth and breadth did not differ between schedules. Trial participants were enrolled by age into 18-55, 56-69 and 70-plus year subgroups, with about 150, 28 and 57 TCR-sequenced participants respectively. TCR sequencing was performed for 230 to 250 trial participants, of whom some 200 were given two doses of AZD1222 and around 25 were given two doses of MenACWY control vaccine. Study-wide findings and limitations: Reportedly, close to half of the unique spike-specific TCRs recognized epitopes lying outside the regions that are mutated in the B.1.351 and B.1.1.7 variants. No day 14 peak-response samples were available, so repertoires were characterized only after the peak T cell response. The 56-69-year group was small, and its depth increase did not reach significance, likely because of low power. Participants were mostly white British and included more females than males, and it was suggested by the authors that clonal diversity may have been underestimated. The whole spike protein was spanned by vaccine-associated CD4 TCRs, and dominant responses were seen in regions 160-218 and 743-854. Conclusions about previously exposed vaccinees are limited, since just five or six AZD1222 recipients were seropositive for SARS-CoV-2 at baseline. After two AZD1222 doses, both the breadth and the depth of spike-specific TCRs were significantly higher than at day 0 and than in MenACWY recipients.

The CDR3 regions of human TCRbeta chains were analyzed by immunosequencing. The original methods were these. TCRs in the repertoires were compared against a reference library of SARS-CoV-2-specific TCRs that had been generated with the MIRA antigen-specificity platform. Breadth meant the fraction of unique TCRs that were SARS-CoV-2-associated, whereas depth meant the fraction of total T cells that were SARS-CoV-2-associated. Each spike-specific TCR was assigned to its reactive spike region and to a CD4 or CD8 class using the MIRA data. Log10-transformed breadth and depth values were compared by one-way ANOVA with Sidak's multiple comparisons tests. Here the immuneACCESS table is served through TCRdb, limited to in-frame sequences with V and J called. Missing clones are a known gap in these copies; in checked studies unresolved V genes cover under half, and the rest lacks a known reason. That table is the source of V, J and clone size, and D and trimming were worked out from the DNA. The sample data list roughly 81,000 clones, and roughly 88% of these were observed just once. 15% to 20% of the sample rests with the top ten.

The time point label for this specimen denotes: baseline before first vaccination. Vaccinee samples came from UK trials COV001 and COV002, including a single-blind randomized controlled phase 2/3 trial of AZD1222 (ChAdOx1 nCoV-19) in healthy adults. For TCRbeta chain sequencing, PBMC samples from trial participants were taken at day 0 and at day 28 after the second dose. For this chain, trimming is 7 bases at the V end and 7 bases at the J end, and the number of junction bases without a gene match is 23. The CDR3 numbers 18 residues from cysteine through phenylalanine. CDR3 DNA is the only sequence kept; it has 54 bases, read in frame from the first base. The CDR1 and CDR2 encoded by the germline V gene (reference sequence) are LNHDA and SQIVND.

The clonotype was recovered from an adult in good health. The sample in question was peripheral blood, obtained on day 0 of AZD1222 vaccination. The sequence joins TRBV19 to TRBJ1-1; TRBD1 lines up with 8 middle nucleotides. The DNA sequence is given as TGTGCCAGTACCCGAACGGGGAGGACAGGGAGGCCACGATTTGAAGCTTTCTTT. Translated, it gives CASTRTGRTGRPRFEAFF.